This TCR beta chain emerged from a study of beta chain features in type 1 diabetes. Notes on the study in general: Significant though moderate, a shortening of TCRB CDR3s appeared in all four CD4+ subsets of Type 1 diabetes patients. Type 1 diabetes patients showed fewer insertions and more deletions at VDJ junctions.

One heparinised blood draw averaging around 120 mL was given by each donor. This clone was counted between two and nine times. Its antigen is as yet unknown. Germline V gene lookup returns CDR1 SGHNT and CDR2 YENEEA. V dropped 6 bases and J dropped 10; count of bases not matched to a gene: 7. The CDR3 is 12 residues long. Expressed TCRB transcripts were sequenced because the isolated RNA had all been reverse transcribed beforehand. Profiled with immunoSEQ multiplex PCR; TCRdb holds only in-frame clones, not every one. The table has about 240,000 clones, about 15% seen once. The origin of this receptor is a man younger than 45 with type 1 diabetes. The sequencing sample was made of naive CD4+ T cells from blood. This chain connects TRBV11-3 to TRBJ2-5, with 8 bases fitting TRBD1. This CDR3 is CASSLTGGGQYF. CDR3 nucleotides: TGTGCCAGCAGTCTTACAGGGGGTGGCCAGTACTTC.